This T cell receptor (beta chain) was obtained from a study of shared clonotypes between healthy human individuals. Background on the study: Three plates were used per donor for CD4 naive, three for CD4 memory, two for CD8 naive and one for CD8 memory.

The CDR3 has 17 residues. The V segment lost 4 bases and the J segment 5 bases; nucleotides outside the gene matches: 14. Germline assignment: CDR1 SEHNR and CDR2 FQNEAQ (reference sequence). The naive CD8 population came from CD45RO-negative cells selected for CCR7, without terminally differentiated effector memory CD45RA+ cells. As to this clone: What it recognizes is unknown.

Whole-study findings and limits: What naive subsets generally showed was a larger estimated richness than memory subsets showed.

Produced via immunoSEQ multiplex PCR; TCRdb's table is partial and in-frame only. This table holds roughly 2,000,000 clones, over 85% found once. Input material: naive CD8+ T cells sorted from blood. The chain employs TRBV7-9 and TRBJ2-5; 9 positions agree with TRBD2. The clonotype was recovered from a man aged 18 to 35 in good health. CDR3 sequence (DNA): TGTGCCAGCAGCTCCACGACTAGCGGACTCACCGGGGAGACCCAGTACTTC. Encoded protein: CASSSTTSGLTGETQYF.